This T cell receptor beta chain emerged from a study of early T cells in non-severe SARS-CoV-2 infection. At the level of the study: Sequencing was performed on bulk RNA from unsorted whole blood, leaving chains unpaired.

This clonotype was detected only a few times. What it binds is not known. Individual cDNA molecules were tagged with unique molecular identifiers. Using its own MiXCR run on the 5' RACE reads, TCRdb lists one record per CDR3 protein. The data hold about 88,000 distinct CDR3 sequences, with about 15% observed a single time. V was trimmed by 1 base and J by 7 bases, leaving 17 bases between them. The CDR3 covers 16 residues. Per the germline V gene, CDR1 is SGHVS and CDR2 is FQNEAQ. Regarding the study as a whole: Sequences matched to VDJdb favored anti-spike CD8 responses, while private and CD4 specificities were missed.

This clonotype was sampled from an adult who was a healthcare worker with PCR-confirmed SARS-CoV-2 infection or an uninfected control (not recorded which). The V and J genes are TRBV7-8 and TRBJ2-1; D is unclear. Sequenced sample: whole blood. The CDR3 loop reads CASSLGRRRAANEQFF. In DNA form, the CDR3 reads TGTGCCAGCAGCTTAGGTCGTCGGCGCGCTGCAAATGAGCAGTTCTTC.